This T cell receptor beta chain stems from a study of shared clonotypes between healthy human individuals. Study in general: Used for every donor were three CD4 naive, three CD4 memory, two CD8 naive and one CD8 memory plate.

Here immunoSEQ multiplex PCR was the method, and the copy in TCRdb shows in-frame clones only, minus some. The repertoire holds hundreds of thousands of clones, with around 78% as singletons. Regarding the study as a whole: Incomplete sequencing of sorted subsets was indicated by rarefaction despite large depth. The study drew on few donors, limiting represented genetic and exposure-history diversity.

Details on this clone: Its target is not known. A much more abundant neighbour one base away suggests this may be a read error.

CDR1 is SGHAT and CDR2 is FQNNGV in the germline V gene. Trimming at V came to 2 bases and at J to 4 bases, leaving 0 bases not matched to a gene. The CDR3 extends over 15 amino acids. V is TRBV11-2 and J is TRBJ2-1; 12 bases line up with TRBD2. Sequencing used memory CD4+ T cells sorted from blood. The subset was: CD45RA-negative fraction. The receptor's source is a woman in her 30s in good health. The chain's CDR3 is CASSLTSGRYNEQFF. The CDR3 DNA sequence: TGTGCCAGCAGCTTAACTAGCGGGAGGTACAATGAGCAGTTCTTC. The whole variable domain, remainder taken from reference TRBV11-2 and TRBJ2-1, is EAGVAQSPRYKIIEKRQSVAFWCNPISGHATLYWYQQILGQGPKLLIQFQNNGVVDDSQLPKDRFSAERLKGVDSTLKIQPAKLEDSAVYLCASSLTSGRYNEQFFGPGTRLTVL.